The 5 T cell receptor beta chains in this list originate from one sample, sequenced in a study of CD8 T cells in ankylosing spondylitis. TCRdb recomputed calls from the 5' RACE reads with MiXCR, one row per CDR3 protein. This table holds a few hundred thousand distinct CDR3 sequences, more than 15% found once. Their antigen targets remain unknown. Study-level results: Characteristic, it appeared, of ankylosing spondylitis blood was a TCR beta motif of fewer than 10 highly homologous variants.

Sequenced input: blood, either unsorted or a sorted T cell fraction (not recorded which). The source is a male donor with ankylosing spondylitis.

This clonotype was found a few times. V is TRBV7-2 and J is TRBJ1-1; D is ambiguous. CDR3 length: 14 amino acids. Germline CDR1 SGHTA, CDR2 FQGNSA. V lost 2 bases and J 3 bases, leaving 10 bases between the germline ends. The CDR3, as DNA: TGTGCCAGCAGCTTATTAGCAATTTACACTGAAGCTTTCTTT. It translates to CASSLLAIYTEAFF.

The V call is TRBV12-3 or TRBV12-4, the J call TRBJ2-1, with TRBD2 identical over 10 bases. The CDR3 length is 18 residues. V was pared by 8 bases and J by 4 bases, with 17 bases of the junction left unmatched. The CDR3 DNA reads TGTGCCAGCTTCAAAGCGGGAGGGGCCTTCCCTAGTTACAATGAGCAGTTCTTC. Amino acid sequence: CASFKAGGAFPSYNEQFF.

This clonotype was counted only a few times. The chain carries TRBV2 and TRBJ1-1; D call uncertain. The CDR3 length is 15 residues. With 8 bases removed from V and 0 bases from J, the gap between germline ends came to 16 bases. Germline values: CDR1 SNHLY, CDR2 FYNNEI. CDR3 in amino acids: CASAPPKAMNTEAFF. DNA for the CDR3: TGTGCCAGCGCCCCCCCCAAGGCCATGAACACTGAAGCTTTCTTT.

This clonotype was observed at least ten times. The CDR3 DNA reads TGCAGTGCCGACAAGAAGACAGATACGCAGTATTTT. It is translated as CSADKKTDTQYF. The chain carries TRBV20-1 and TRBJ2-3; no firm D call. CDR1 DFQATT and CDR2 SNEGSKA come from the germline V gene (reference sequence). CDR3 length equals 12 residues. V gave up 6 bases and J gave up 3 bases, with 10 bases separating them.

At least ten counts were recorded for this clonotype. The chain joins TRBV10-3 to TRBJ2-7; tentatively, D is TRBD2 (6 bases). V lost 2 bases, J lost 3 bases, and 11 bases lay in between. Per germline, CDR1 ENHRY and CDR2 SYGVKD. The CDR3 is 14 amino acids. The CDR3 spells CAISEPAGNYEQYF. The CDR3 nucleotides are TGTGCCATCAGTGAGCCAGCGGGCAACTACGAGCAGTACTTC.